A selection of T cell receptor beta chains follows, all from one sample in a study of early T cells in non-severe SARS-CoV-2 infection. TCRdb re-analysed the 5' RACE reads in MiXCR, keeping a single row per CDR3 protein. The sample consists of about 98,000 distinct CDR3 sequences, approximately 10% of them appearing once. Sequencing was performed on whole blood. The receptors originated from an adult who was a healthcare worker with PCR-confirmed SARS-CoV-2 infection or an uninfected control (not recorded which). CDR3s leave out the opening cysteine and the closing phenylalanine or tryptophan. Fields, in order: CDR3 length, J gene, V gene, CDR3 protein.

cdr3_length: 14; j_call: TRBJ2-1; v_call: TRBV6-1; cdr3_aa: ASSEFLAGGHREQF
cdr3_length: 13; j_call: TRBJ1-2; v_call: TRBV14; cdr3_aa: ASSQWAGQGLSDT
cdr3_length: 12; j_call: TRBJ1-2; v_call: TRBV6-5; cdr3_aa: ASSYRGQTYGYT
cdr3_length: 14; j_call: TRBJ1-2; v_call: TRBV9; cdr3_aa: ASSVASQAANYGYT
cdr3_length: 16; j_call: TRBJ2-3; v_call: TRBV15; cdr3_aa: VTSRDPWTSGTTDTQY
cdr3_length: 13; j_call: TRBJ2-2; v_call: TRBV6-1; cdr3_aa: ASSLGHSDTGELF
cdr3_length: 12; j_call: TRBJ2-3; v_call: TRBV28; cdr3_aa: ASSLKPRGYTQY
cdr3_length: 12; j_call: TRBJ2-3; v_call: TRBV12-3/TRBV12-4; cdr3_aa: ASSTRRSLDTQY
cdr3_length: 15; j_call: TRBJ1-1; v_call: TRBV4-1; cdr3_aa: ASSHAPGQTMNTEAF
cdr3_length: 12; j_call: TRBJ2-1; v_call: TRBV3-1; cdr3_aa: ASSQAGGDDEQF
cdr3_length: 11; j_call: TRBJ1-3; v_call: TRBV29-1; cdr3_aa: SVLERSGNTIY
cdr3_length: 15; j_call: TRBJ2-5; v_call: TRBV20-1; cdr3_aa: SARMDQGTSGRETQY
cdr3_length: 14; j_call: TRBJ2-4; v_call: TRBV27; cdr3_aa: ASSPRQAVAKNIQY
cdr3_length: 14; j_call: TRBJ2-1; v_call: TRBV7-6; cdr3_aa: ASSLEGHDSYNEQF
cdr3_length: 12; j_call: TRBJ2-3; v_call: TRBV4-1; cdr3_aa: ASSRDQSIDTQY
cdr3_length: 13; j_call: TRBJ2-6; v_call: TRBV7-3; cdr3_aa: ASSLVGTGANVLT
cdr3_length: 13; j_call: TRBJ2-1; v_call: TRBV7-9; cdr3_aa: ASSFLAGATNEQF
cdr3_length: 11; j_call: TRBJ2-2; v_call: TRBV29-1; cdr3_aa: SVEKLGTGELF
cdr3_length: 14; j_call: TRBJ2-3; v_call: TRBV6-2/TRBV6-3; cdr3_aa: ASTTMAGERADTQY
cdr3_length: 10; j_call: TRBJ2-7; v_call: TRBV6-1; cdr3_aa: ASRRDSYEQY
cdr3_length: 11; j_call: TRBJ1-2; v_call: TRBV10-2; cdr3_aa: ASRGQGVGGYT
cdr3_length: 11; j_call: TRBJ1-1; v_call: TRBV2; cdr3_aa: ASSGQGNTEAF
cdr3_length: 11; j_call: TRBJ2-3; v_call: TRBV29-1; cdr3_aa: SVETGSPDTQY
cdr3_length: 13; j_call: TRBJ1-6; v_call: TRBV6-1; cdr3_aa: ASSGLGSYNSPLH
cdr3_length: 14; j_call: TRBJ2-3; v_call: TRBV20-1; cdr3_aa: SAANPGQGVADTQY
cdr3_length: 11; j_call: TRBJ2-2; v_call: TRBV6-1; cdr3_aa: ASSETATGELF
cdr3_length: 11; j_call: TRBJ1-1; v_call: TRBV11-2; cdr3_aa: ASSLGYNTEAF
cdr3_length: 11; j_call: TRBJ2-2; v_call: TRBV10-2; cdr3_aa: ASSEYPTGELF
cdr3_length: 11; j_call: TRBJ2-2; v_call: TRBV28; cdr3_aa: ASSGQVPGELF
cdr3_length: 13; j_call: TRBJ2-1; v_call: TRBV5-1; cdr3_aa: ASSFPGGVGNEQF
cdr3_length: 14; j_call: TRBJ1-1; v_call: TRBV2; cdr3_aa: ASSDRDRGRNTEAF
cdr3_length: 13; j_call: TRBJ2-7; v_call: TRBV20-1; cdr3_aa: SARALAGGPGEQY
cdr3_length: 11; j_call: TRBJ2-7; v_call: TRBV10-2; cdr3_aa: ASSEGSTYEQY
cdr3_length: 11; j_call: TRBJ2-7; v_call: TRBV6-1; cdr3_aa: ASRVLQGYEQY
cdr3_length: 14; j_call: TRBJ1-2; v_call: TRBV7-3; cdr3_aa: ASSRYPGQGWNGYT
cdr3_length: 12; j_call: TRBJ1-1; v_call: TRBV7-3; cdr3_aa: ASSAQQGNTEVF
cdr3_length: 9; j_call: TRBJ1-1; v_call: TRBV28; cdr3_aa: ASSLATEAF
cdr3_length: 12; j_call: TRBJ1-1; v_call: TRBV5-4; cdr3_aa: ASSLPWEGGEAF
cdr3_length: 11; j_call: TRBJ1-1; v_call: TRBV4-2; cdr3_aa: ASSHRGNTEAF
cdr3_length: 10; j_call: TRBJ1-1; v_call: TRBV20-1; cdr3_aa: SEGGQSTEAF
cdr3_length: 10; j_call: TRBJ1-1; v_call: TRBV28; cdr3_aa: ASSPTAPGPR
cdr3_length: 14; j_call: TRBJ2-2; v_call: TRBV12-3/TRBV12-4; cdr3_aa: ASSSQGVLDTGELF
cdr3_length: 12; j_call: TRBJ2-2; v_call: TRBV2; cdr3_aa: ASSENREIGELF
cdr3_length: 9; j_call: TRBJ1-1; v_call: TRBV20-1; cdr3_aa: SARDTDEAF
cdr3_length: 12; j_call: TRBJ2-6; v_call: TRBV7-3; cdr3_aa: ASRPGTGANVLT
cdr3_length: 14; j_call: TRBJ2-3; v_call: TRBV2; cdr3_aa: ASTRRLALLRDTQY
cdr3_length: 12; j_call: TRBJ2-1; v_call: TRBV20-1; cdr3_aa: SARGLRSYNEQF
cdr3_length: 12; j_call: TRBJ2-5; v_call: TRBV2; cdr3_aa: ASSRDRTQETQY
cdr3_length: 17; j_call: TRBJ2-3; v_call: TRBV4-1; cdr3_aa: ASSQDISGGGVRTDTQY